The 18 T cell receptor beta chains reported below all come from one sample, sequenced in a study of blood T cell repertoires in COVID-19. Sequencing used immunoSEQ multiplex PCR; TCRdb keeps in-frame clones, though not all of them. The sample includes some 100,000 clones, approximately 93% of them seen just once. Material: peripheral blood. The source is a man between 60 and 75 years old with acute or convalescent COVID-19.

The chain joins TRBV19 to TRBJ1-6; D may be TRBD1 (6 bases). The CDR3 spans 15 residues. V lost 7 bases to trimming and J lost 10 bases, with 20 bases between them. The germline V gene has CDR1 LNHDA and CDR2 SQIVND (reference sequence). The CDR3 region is CASTKARGAGSPLHF. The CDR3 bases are TGTGCCAGTACGAAAGCCCGGGGGGCTGGATCACCCCTCCACTTT.

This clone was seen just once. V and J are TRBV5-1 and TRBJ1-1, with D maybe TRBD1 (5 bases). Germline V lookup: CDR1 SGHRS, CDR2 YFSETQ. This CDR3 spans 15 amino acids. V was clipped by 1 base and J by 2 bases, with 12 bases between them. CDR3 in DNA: TGCGCCAGCAGCTTGTTCCAGGGAAGTAACACTGAAGCTTTCTTT. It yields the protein CASSLFQGSNTEAFF.

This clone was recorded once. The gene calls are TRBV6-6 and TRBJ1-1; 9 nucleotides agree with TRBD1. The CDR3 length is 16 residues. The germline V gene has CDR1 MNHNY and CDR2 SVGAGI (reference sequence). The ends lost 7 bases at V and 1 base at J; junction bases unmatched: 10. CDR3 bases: TGTGCCAGCACCAAGGACAGGGGTAATGGGAACACTGAAGCTTTCTTT. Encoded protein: CASTKDRGNGNTEAFF.

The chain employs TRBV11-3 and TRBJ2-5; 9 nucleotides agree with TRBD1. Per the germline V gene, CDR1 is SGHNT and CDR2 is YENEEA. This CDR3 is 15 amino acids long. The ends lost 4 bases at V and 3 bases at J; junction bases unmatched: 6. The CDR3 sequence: CASSSGQGTEETQYF. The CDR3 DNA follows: TGTGCCAGCAGCTCTGGACAGGGGACAGAAGAGACCCAGTACTTC.

The chain's CDR3 is CASSLTAGDTQYF. In nucleotides, the CDR3 is TGTGCCAGCAGCCTCACGGCGGGGGATACGCAGTATTTT. The V call is TRBV12-3 or TRBV12-4, the J call TRBJ2-3; maybe TRBD2 (6 bases). V was clipped by 6 bases and J by 6 bases, with 13 bases between them. This CDR3 contains 13 residues.

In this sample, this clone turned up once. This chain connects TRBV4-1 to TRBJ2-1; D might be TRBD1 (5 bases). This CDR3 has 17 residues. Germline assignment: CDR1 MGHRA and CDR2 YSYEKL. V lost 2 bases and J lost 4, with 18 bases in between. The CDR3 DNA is TGCGCCAGCAGCCAAACGGACATGGGCCTACTATACAATGAGCAGTTCTTC. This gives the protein CASSQTDMGLLYNEQFF.

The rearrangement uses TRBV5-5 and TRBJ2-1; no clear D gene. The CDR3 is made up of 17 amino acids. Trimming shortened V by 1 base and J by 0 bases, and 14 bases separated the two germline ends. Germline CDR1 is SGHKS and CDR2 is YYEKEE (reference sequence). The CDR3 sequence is CASSLIRGGSSYNEQFF. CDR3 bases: TGTGCCAGCAGCTTGATAAGAGGTGGTAGCTCCTACAATGAGCAGTTCTTC.

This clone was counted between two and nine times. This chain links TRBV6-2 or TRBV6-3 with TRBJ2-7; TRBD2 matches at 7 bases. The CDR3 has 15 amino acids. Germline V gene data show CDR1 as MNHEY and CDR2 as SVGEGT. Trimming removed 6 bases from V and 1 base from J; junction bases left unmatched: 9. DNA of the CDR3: TGTGCCAGCAGCGCTAGCGGAATTGGTTCCTACGAGCAGTACTTC. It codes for CASSASGIGSYEQYF.

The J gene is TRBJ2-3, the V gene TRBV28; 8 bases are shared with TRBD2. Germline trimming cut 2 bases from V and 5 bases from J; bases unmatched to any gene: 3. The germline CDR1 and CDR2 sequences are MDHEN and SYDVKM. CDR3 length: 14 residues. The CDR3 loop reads CASSLHGRGDTQYF. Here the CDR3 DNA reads TGTGCCAGCAGTTTACACGGGAGGGGAGATACGCAGTATTTT. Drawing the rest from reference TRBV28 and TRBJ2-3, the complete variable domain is DVKVTQSSRYLVKRTGEKVFLECVQDMDHENMFWYRQDPGLGLRLIYFSYDVKMKEKGDIPEGYSVSREKKERFSLILESASTNQTSMYLCASSLHGRGDTQYFGPGTRLTVL.

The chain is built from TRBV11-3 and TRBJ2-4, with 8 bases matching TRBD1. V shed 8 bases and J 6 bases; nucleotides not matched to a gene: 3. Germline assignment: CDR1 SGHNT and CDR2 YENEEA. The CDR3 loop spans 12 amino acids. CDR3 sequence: CASSQGANIQYF. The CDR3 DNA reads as TGTGCCAGCTCCCAGGGGGCAAACATTCAGTACTTC.

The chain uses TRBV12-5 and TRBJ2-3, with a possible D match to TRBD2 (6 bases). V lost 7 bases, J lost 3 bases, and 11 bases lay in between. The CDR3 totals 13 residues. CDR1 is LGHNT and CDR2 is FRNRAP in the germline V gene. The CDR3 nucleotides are TGTGCTAGTGCTCTGCGGGAAACAGATACGCAGTATTTT. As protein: CASALRETDTQYF.

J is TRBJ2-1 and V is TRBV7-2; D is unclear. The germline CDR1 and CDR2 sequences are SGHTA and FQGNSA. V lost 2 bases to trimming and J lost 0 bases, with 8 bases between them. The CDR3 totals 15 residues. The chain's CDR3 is CASSLIPGSYNEQFF. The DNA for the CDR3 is TGTGCCAGCAGCTTAATCCCAGGCTCCTACAATGAGCAGTTCTTC.

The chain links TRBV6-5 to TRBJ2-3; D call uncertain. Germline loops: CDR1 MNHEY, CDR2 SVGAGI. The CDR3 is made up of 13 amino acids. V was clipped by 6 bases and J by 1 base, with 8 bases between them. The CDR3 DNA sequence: TGTGCCAGCAGGACCCAGGGCACAGATACGCAGTATTTT. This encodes CASRTQGTDTQYF.

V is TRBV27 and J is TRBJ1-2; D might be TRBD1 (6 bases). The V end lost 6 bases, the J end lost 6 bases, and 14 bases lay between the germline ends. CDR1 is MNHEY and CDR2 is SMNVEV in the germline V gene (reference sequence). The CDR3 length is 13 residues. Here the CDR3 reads CASRQNHRDGYTF. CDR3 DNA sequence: TGTGCCAGCAGACAAAATCACAGGGATGGCTACACCTTC.

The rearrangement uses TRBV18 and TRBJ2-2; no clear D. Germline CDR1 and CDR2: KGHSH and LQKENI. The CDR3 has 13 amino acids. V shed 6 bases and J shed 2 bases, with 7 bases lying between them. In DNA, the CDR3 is TGTGCCAGCTCGACTTTAAACACCGGGGAGCTGTTTTTT. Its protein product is CASSTLNTGELFF.

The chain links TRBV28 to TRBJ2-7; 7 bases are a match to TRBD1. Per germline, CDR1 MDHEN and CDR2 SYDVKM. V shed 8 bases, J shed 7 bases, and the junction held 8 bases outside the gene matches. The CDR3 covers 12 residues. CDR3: CASQQGTLEQYF. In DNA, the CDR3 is TGTGCCAGCCAACAGGGGACGTTAGAGCAGTACTTC.

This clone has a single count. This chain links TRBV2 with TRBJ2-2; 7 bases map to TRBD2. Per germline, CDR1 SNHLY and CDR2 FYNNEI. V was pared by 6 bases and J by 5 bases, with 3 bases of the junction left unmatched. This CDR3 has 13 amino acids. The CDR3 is CASRGGGTGELFF. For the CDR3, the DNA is TGTGCCAGCAGAGGCGGGGGTACCGGGGAGCTGTTTTTT. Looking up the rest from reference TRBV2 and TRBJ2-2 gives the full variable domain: EPEVTQTPSHQVTQMGQEVILRCVPISNHLYFYWYRQILGQKVEFLVSFYNNEISEKSEIFDDQFSVERPDGSNFTLKIRSTKLEDSAMYFCASRGGGTGELFFGEGSRLTVL.

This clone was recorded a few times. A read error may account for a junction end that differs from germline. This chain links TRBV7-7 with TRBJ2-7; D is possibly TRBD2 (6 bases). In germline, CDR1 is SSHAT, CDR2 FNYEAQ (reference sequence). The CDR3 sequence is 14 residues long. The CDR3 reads CASSFRLDGYEQYF. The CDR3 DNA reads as TGTGCTAGCAGTTTCCGACTAGACGGCTACGAGCAGTACTTC.